The sequence of this TCR beta chain was determined in a study of blood T cells in healthy people across ages. This clonotype was detected once. No antigen is known for it. Germline and junction disagree at one end, which may indicate a read error. The CDR3 totals 13 residues. Germline V gives CDR1 LGHNA, CDR2 YSLEER. Study outcomes and limitations: Because donor CMV status was unknown, expanded clonotype changes were possibly confounded. Older individuals had lower TCR beta diversity per million T cells (the decline was roughly linear). No conclusive comparison of naive versus antigen-experienced cells was possible with unsorted PBMCs.

For the second PCR, which ran for about 7 to 11 cycles, a sample-barcoded 5' primer and a J-beta primer mix were used. A template-switch adaptor with 12 random nucleotides tagged each cDNA molecule. MiXCR, run by TCRdb on the 5' RACE reads, gives a single entry per CDR3 protein. The sample records about 830,000 distinct CDR3 sequences, around 62% being singletons. The receptor comes from a young man in good health. The material sequenced was blood. The V call is TRBV4-3, the J call TRBJ1-2; D is unclear. The CDR3 region is CASCQAHDHGYTF. CDR3 coding DNA: TGCGCCAGCTGCCAAGCTCACGACCATGGCTACACCTTC.